A selection of T cell receptor beta chains follows, all from one sample in a study of blood T cell repertoires in COVID-19. Measured with immunoSEQ multiplex PCR; TCRdb has only the in-frame clones, and not every one. The data hold about 56,000 clones, with roughly 80% observed a single time. What was sequenced was peripheral blood. The receptor source for this set is a woman older than 75 with acute or convalescent COVID-19. Both conserved end residues are part of each CDR3.

len	v_gene	j_gene	CDR3aa
16	TRBV6-2/TRBV6-3	TRBJ1-2	CASSNLSNRDNYGYTF
14	TRBV10-1	TRBJ2-1	CASSGRGPYNEQFF
15	TRBV6-5	TRBJ1-4	CATKRGPQGNEKLFF
19	TRBV3-1/TRBV3-2	TRBJ2-1	CASSQDIRSGLAGGPEQFF
15	TRBV7-2	TRBJ2-3	CASSKPGQNRDTQYF
17	TRBV3-1/TRBV3-2	TRBJ1-5	CASSPQVGSGDNQPQHF
16	TRBV5-1	TRBJ2-5	CASSLNPGTGGETQYF
14	TRBV9	TRBJ2-3	CASSVAGELDTQYF
15	TRBV5-4	TRBJ2-5	CASSPAQRGEETQYF
19	TRBV19	TRBJ1-4	CASSIASGKSKAANEKLFF
15	TRBV6-5	TRBJ2-1	CASRPLAGGRDEQFF
16	TRBV7-9	TRBJ1-3	CASSPQTLSSGNTIYF
17	TRBV3-1/TRBV3-2	TRBJ2-5	CASSQGWASGVQETQYF
15	TRBV7-2	TRBJ2-7	CASSYRLAGSLEQYF
15	TRBV5-5	TRBJ1-5	CASSLEAAHNQPQHF
15	TRBV27	TRBJ1-1	CASRPLGQTNTEAFF
21	TRBV4-2	TRBJ2-1	CASSQGLGTGGPVSSYNEQFF
16	TRBV5-1	TRBJ2-3	CASSLGSSGGTDTQYF
14	TRBV30	TRBJ1-5	CAWSSQTYNQPQHF
14	TRBV19	TRBJ2-7	CASSPRGNLYEQYF
13	TRBV5-1	TRBJ1-2	CASSPTGGNGYTF
13	TRBV6-6	TRBJ1-1	CASSITPGERAFF
16	TRBV5-1	TRBJ1-4	CASSRDGQGPYEKLFF
13	TRBV24-1	TRBJ2-5	CATQPRLEETQYF
18	TRBV5-1	TRBJ2-7	CASSLGQPRYFSTYEQYF
15	TRBV6-5	TRBJ1-2	CASNTPDRAGYGYTF
14	TRBV3-1/TRBV3-2	TRBJ1-4	CASSQGWEGEKLFF
12	TRBV25-1	TRBJ1-2	CASSDSRDGYTF
15	TRBV5-4	TRBJ2-1	CASSLAGKSANEQFF
15	TRBV19	TRBJ1-2	CASSVPGQHNYGYTF